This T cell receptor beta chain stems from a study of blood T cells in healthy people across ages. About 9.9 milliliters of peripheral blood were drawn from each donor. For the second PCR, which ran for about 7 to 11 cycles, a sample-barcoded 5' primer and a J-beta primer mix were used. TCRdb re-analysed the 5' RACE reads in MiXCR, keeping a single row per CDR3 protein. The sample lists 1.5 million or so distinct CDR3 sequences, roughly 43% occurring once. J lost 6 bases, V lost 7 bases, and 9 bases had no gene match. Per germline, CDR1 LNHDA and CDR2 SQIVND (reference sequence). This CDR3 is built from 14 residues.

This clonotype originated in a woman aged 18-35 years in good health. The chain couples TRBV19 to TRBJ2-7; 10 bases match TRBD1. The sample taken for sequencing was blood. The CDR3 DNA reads TGTGCCAGTAACCCAGGGACAGGGGACTTCGAGCAGTACTTC. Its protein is CASNPGTGDFEQYF.